Sequencing of this T cell receptor beta chain was carried out in a study of vaccination and CD4 T cells after COVID-19. Study in general: Researchers treated cells with overlapping spike peptides taken from SARS-CoV-2, HCoV-NL63, HCoV-OC43 and HCoV-229E.

Sample treatment: approximately 9-day PBMC culture with coronavirus spike peptide pools or control peptides (ViraFEST assay). This clonotype occurred once. The antigen remains unidentified. V lost 5 bases and J lost 0, with 17 bases in between. This CDR3 contains 17 residues. Scientists ran DNA taken from cultured CD4+ T cells through the Oncomine TCR Beta short-read assay for sequencing. Genomic DNA was isolated from CD4+ T cells that had been cultured. TCRdb independently ran MiXCR on the PCR reads; one entry per CDR3 protein. The sample lists over 10,000 distinct CDR3 sequences; approximately 32% were seen once.

The V call is TRBV12-3 or TRBV12-4, the J call TRBJ1-3; the D gene is possibly TRBD1 (5 bases). This specimen was CD4+ T cells from blood, cultured in vitro, taken before SARS-CoV-2 vaccination. This TCR was recovered from a human donor who received a COVID-19 vaccine. Written as DNA, the CDR3 is TGTGCCAGCAGTCCGTCGACGGGGCAGCTCTCTGGAAACACCATATATTTT. It translates to CASSPSTGQLSGNTIYF.